The 30 T cell receptor beta chains below all came from one sample that was sequenced in a study of shared clonotypes between healthy human individuals (dated by TCRdb to about 2020). Preparation of the library involved the immunoSEQ multiplex PCR assay. TCRdb took over this immuneACCESS table, retaining in-frame rearrangements with V and J assigned. Such tables are incomplete; in checked studies, under half of the missing clones stem from an unresolved V gene, and the remainder is unexplained. This sample holds approximately 1,500,000 clones; 96% were observed only once. Approximately 1% of the sample comes from the top ten. Sequencing was performed on naive CD4+ T cells sorted from blood. The cell subset or site label corresponds to: CD45RA+ positively selected. Receptor source: a man under 40 in good health.

This chain links TRBV28 with TRBJ2-4; possible D gene TRBD2, 6 bases. This CDR3 has 13 residues. Deletions cut 7 bases from V and 8 bases from J, with 15 bases between. From germline, CDR1 is MDHEN and CDR2 SYDVKM. The CDR3 region is CASTSPGTDIQYF. The CDR3 bases are TGTGCCAGCACCTCTCCGGGGACTGACATTCAGTACTTC.

The chain joins TRBV7-6 to TRBJ2-5; D uncertain. Germline-derived CDR1 and CDR2 are SGHVS and FNYEAQ. The CDR3 has 13 residues. Between the trimmed V and J ends, which lost 8 bases and 2 bases, there was a span of 12 bases. The CDR3 is CASAKTRQETQYF. In nucleotides, the CDR3 is TGTGCCAGCGCTAAGACCAGACAAGAGACCCAGTACTTC.

The chain couples TRBV2 to TRBJ2-3, with D uncertain. The CDR3 is 11 amino acids. Trimming removed 7 bases from V and 4 bases from J, with 6 bases in between. Germline V gene lookup returns CDR1 SNHLY and CDR2 FYNNEI. CDR3 sequence: CASTTADTQYF. For the CDR3, the DNA is TGTGCCAGCACCACGGCAGATACGCAGTATTTT. Full variable domain (remainder filled in from reference TRBV2 and TRBJ2-3): EPEVTQTPSHQVTQMGQEVILRCVPISNHLYFYWYRQILGQKVEFLVSFYNNEISEKSEIFDDQFSVERPDGSNFTLKIRSTKLEDSAMYFCASTTADTQYFGPGTRLTVL.

The chain uses TRBV18 and TRBJ2-5; TRBD1 aligns across 9 bases. From germline, CDR1 is KGHSH and CDR2 LQKENI. The CDR3 is made up of 15 amino acids. The junction had 9 bases not matched to a gene; V was cut back by 6 bases and J by 4 bases. Here the CDR3 DNA reads TGTGCCAGCTCGCGACAGGGGGTAGTAAGAGAGACCCAGTACTTC. This gives the protein CASSRQGVVRETQYF. The variable domain in full, completed from reference TRBV18 and TRBJ2-5, reads NAGVMQNPRHLVRRRGQEARLRCSPMKGHSHVYWYRQLPEEGLKFMVYLQKENIIDESGMPKERFSAEFPKEGPSILRIQQVVRGDSAAYFCASSRQGVVRETQYFGPGTRLLVL.

Only one count was recorded for this clone. The DNA of the CDR3 is TGTGCCAGCAGTACCGGGACAGGGTCTGAAAAACTGTTTTTT. Its protein product is CASSTGTGSEKLFF. The chain recombines TRBV28 with TRBJ1-4; TRBD1 aligns across 9 bases. Per the germline V gene, CDR1 is MDHEN and CDR2 is SYDVKM. The CDR3 covers 14 residues. V shed 5 bases and J 7 bases; nucleotides not matched to a gene: 5.

V usage is TRBV18 and J usage is TRBJ1-5; 9 bases fit TRBD1. The CDR3 has 15 amino acids. Germline CDR1 is KGHSH and CDR2 is LQKENI. V gave up 3 bases and J gave up 5 bases; unmatched junction bases: 5. The DNA for the CDR3 is TGTGCCAGCTCACCTGATCGGACAGGGGATCAGCCCCAGCATTTT. Translation gives CASSPDRTGDQPQHF.

This rearrangement joins TRBV5-4 to TRBJ2-1; D is undetermined. CDR1 is SGHNT, CDR2 YYREEE, per germline (reference sequence). The ends were cut back, 1 base at V and 2 bases at J, with 10 bases in the middle. The CDR3 is made up of 15 amino acids. The CDR3 sequence: CASSLSGDPYNEQFF. In DNA form, the CDR3 reads TGTGCCAGCAGCTTGTCGGGCGACCCCTACAATGAGCAGTTCTTC.

The chain links TRBV7-2 to TRBJ2-1; D is unresolved. Germline CDR1 reads SGHTA; CDR2 reads FQGNSA. Trimming cost V 5 bases and J 0 bases, with 14 bases left between them. The CDR3 sequence is 16 residues long. CDR3 region: CASSPTPGYSYNEQFF. DNA of the CDR3: TGTGCCAGCAGCCCCACCCCGGGTTACTCCTACAATGAGCAGTTCTTC.

The chain joins TRBV19 to TRBJ2-1; TRBD1 is a possible D gene (6 bases). Germline V gene data show CDR1 as LNHDA and CDR2 as SQIVND (reference sequence). The CDR3 extends over 14 amino acids. The V and J ends lost 8 bases and 2 bases respectively, with 13 bases between them. For the CDR3, the DNA is TGTGCCAGTGGACAGAGACAGACCTACAATGAGCAGTTCTTC. It yields the protein CASGQRQTYNEQFF.

This sequence joins TRBV19 and TRBJ2-3, with D possibly matching TRBD2 (7 bases). Germline V gives CDR1 LNHDA, CDR2 SQIVND (reference sequence). The V end was cut by 5 bases, the J end by 4 bases, with 16 bases between. CDR3 size: 15 residues. This CDR3 reads CASSLTRGGSDTQYF. The CDR3 DNA follows: TGTGCCAGTAGTTTAACCAGGGGAGGGTCAGATACGCAGTATTTT.

This chain joins TRBV29-1 and TRBJ2-5; D gene ambiguous. The CDR3 consists of 13 residues. Trimming removed 5 bases at V and 2 bases at J, with 12 bases between. The germline gives CDR1 SQVTM, CDR2 ANQGSEA. The chain's CDR3 is CSVHPAEQETQYF. The DNA of the CDR3 is TGCAGCGTTCATCCCGCAGAACAAGAGACCCAGTACTTC.

This clone has only a few counts. V gene TRBV5-6 combines with J gene TRBJ2-5; D call uncertain. Germline CDR1 and CDR2: SGHDT and YYEEEE. The germline V and J ends were trimmed by 2 bases and 5 bases, with 7 bases remaining between them. The CDR3 has 12 amino acids. CDR3 nucleotide sequence: TGTGCCAGCAGCTTTACTGGGGAGACCCAGTACTTC. It specifies CASSFTGETQYF.

This rearrangement joins TRBV27 to TRBJ1-1, with 9 positions matching TRBD1. CDR3 length equals 14 residues. CDR1 is MNHEY, CDR2 SMNVEV, per germline (reference sequence). V gave up 8 bases and J gave up 4 bases; unmatched junction bases: 8. The CDR3 DNA reads TGTGCCAGCGGCCGGGGACAGGGATCCACTGAAGCTTTCTTT. It yields the protein CASGRGQGSTEAFF.

V gene TRBV15 combines with J gene TRBJ1-1; D gene uncertain. The germline V gene encodes CDR1 LNHNV and CDR2 YYDKDF (reference sequence). The CDR3 spans 15 residues. V shed 0 bases and J shed 4 bases, with 12 bases lying between them. CDR3 bases: TGTGCCACCAGCAGAGATCTGACGGGAGGCACTGAAGCTTTCTTT. This codes for CATSRDLTGGTEAFF. The full variable domain, rest sourced from reference TRBV15 and TRBJ1-1, is DAMVIQNPRYQVTQFGKPVTLSCSQTLNHNVMYWYQQKSSQAPKLLFHYYDKDFNNEADTPDNFQSRRPNTSFCFLDIRSPGLGDTAMYLCATSRDLTGGTEAFFGQGTRLTVV.

V gene TRBV5-6 combines with J gene TRBJ2-5; D gene ambiguous. The CDR3 is 15 residues long. Germline values: CDR1 SGHDT, CDR2 YYEEEE. V was cut by 2 bases and J by 5 bases, with 16 bases left in between. CDR3 sequence (DNA): TGTGCCAGCAGCTTCCCATTGGGGTCCCAGGAGACCCAGTACTTC. Protein: CASSFPLGSQETQYF.

This clone was seen more than once but under ten times. This sample includes further DNA sequences coding for the same CDR3. This chain links TRBV7-2 with TRBJ2-1, with no clear D. The CDR3 spans 12 residues. V dropped 0 bases and J dropped 4 bases, with 1 base sitting between them. CDR1 SGHTA and CDR2 FQGNSA come from the germline V gene. The CDR3 is CASSLAYNEQFF. The CDR3 nucleotides read TGTGCCAGCAGCTTAGCGTACAATGAGCAGTTCTTC. The entire variable domain, with the rest obtained from reference TRBV7-2 and TRBJ2-1, is as follows: GAGVSQSPSNKVTEKGKDVELRCDPISGHTALYWYRQSLGQGLEFLIYFQGNSAPDKSGLPSDRFSAERTGGSVSTLTIQRTQQEDSAVYLCASSLAYNEQFFGPGTRLTVL.

Only one count was recorded for this clone. V usage is TRBV7-9 and J usage is TRBJ2-2; a weak D match, TRBD2 (6 bases). Germline CDR1 reads SEHNR; CDR2 reads FQNEAQ (reference sequence). CDR3 length: 14 residues. The ends were cut back, 5 bases at V and 10 bases at J, with 17 bases in the middle. The CDR3 DNA follows: TGTGCCAGCAGCCTCCGACTAGTAGCCGAGGAGCTGTTTTTT. Amino acid sequence: CASSLRLVAEELFF.

The chain combines TRBV11-2 with TRBJ1-1, with D hard to call. Germline V lookup: CDR1 SGHAT, CDR2 FQNNGV. The CDR3 sequence is 17 residues long. V lost 0 bases and J 3 bases, leaving 17 bases between the germline ends. This CDR3 is CASSLDILAGRDTEAFF. CDR3 DNA sequence: TGTGCCAGCAGCTTAGATATATTGGCGGGAAGGGACACTGAAGCTTTCTTT.

CDR3: CASSLDVVAGPTGELFF. The CDR3 coding sequence is TGTGCCAGCAGCTTGGATGTCGTAGCGGGACCCACCGGGGAGCTGTTTTTT. V and J are TRBV5-4 and TRBJ2-2, with TRBD2 matching 8 bases. The CDR3 has 17 residues. J gave up 4 bases and V 0 bases, and 8 bases lay outside the gene matches. Germline V gives CDR1 SGHNT, CDR2 YYREEE (reference sequence).

J is TRBJ2-2 and V is TRBV6-1; 7 nucleotides line up with TRBD1. Germline CDR1 reads MNHNS; CDR2 reads SASEGT. With 6 bases clipped from V and 5 bases from J, the junction kept 6 bases outside the gene matches. The CDR3 covers 14 residues. CDR3 DNA sequence: TGTGCCAGCAGAATTATACAGGGGACCGGGGAGCTGTTTTTT. Translation gives CASRIIQGTGELFF.

CDR3 bases: TGCGCCAGCAGCCCTCGGGACAGGGAAAACTATGGCTACACCTTC. It translates to CASSPRDRENYGYTF. This chain uses TRBV4-3 with TRBJ1-2; 9 positions match TRBD1. Germline lookup yields CDR1 LGHNA and CDR2 YSLEER. The trim removed 4 bases at V and 2 bases at J, leaving 5 bases unmatched. The CDR3 consists of 15 residues.

The CDR3 DNA follows: TGTGCCAGCAGCTCCCGGGCCGATAGCAATCAGCCCCAGCATTTT. Translation: CASSSRADSNQPQHF. V and J are TRBV7-2 and TRBJ1-5; D is unclear. Trimming removed 4 bases at V and 0 bases at J, with 10 bases between. Germline values: CDR1 SGHTA, CDR2 FQGNSA. The CDR3 is 15 amino acids. The entire variable domain, with the rest obtained from reference TRBV7-2 and TRBJ1-5, is as follows: GAGVSQSPSNKVTEKGKDVELRCDPISGHTALYWYRQSLGQGLEFLIYFQGNSAPDKSGLPSDRFSAERTGGSVSTLTIQRTQQEDSAVYLCASSSRADSNQPQHFGDGTRLSIL.

The chain recombines TRBV11-2 with TRBJ2-7; 7 bases map to TRBD2. J was trimmed by 5 bases and V by 1 base; bases with no gene match: 8. The V gene's germline CDR1 is SGHAT and CDR2 FQNNGV. This CDR3 is 15 amino acids long. CDR3 nucleotide sequence: TGTGCCAGCAGCTTAGCAGGACTAGTTCAGGACGAGCAGTACTTC. Its protein product is CASSLAGLVQDEQYF.

The chain links TRBV6-6 to TRBJ1-5; D is unclear. CDR3 length equals 13 residues. Germline V lookup: CDR1 MNHNY, CDR2 SVGAGI (reference sequence). Trimming removed 7 bases from V and 0 bases from J, with 7 bases in between. Here the CDR3 DNA reads TGTGCCAGCACCGGGATTAGCAATCAGCCCCAGCATTTT. Translated, it gives CASTGISNQPQHF.

The chain links TRBV19 to TRBJ1-1; possible D gene TRBD1, 5 bases. The CDR3 is made up of 16 amino acids. The V gene lost 5 bases and the J gene lost 2 bases, with 18 bases spanning the gap. The germline V gene has CDR1 LNHDA and CDR2 SQIVND (reference sequence). CDR3: CASSSILGHVNTEAFF. The DNA for the CDR3 is TGTGCCAGTAGTTCCATTCTTGGACACGTTAACACTGAAGCTTTCTTT.

The chain's CDR3 is CATSRASGGGSYEQYF. Written as DNA, the CDR3 is TGTGCCACCAGCAGAGCCTCTGGGGGGGGTTCCTACGAGCAGTACTTC. The chain uses TRBV15 and TRBJ2-7, with 7 bases lining up with TRBD2. After removal of 1 base from V and 1 base from J, the junction contained 7 bases not matched to a gene. The germline gives CDR1 LNHNV, CDR2 YYDKDF (reference sequence). This CDR3 contains 16 residues.

V is TRBV7-6 and J is TRBJ1-2; TRBD1 matches at 12 bases. J gave up 7 bases and V 5 bases, and 11 bases lay outside the gene matches. The V gene's germline CDR1 is SGHVS and CDR2 FNYEAQ. This CDR3 has 16 residues. The CDR3 DNA is TGTGCCAGCAGCCCCTCGGGACAGGGGGCGTTGGGTGGCTACACCTTC. Its translation: CASSPSGQGALGGYTF. The full variable domain, in which reference TRBV7-6 and TRBJ1-2 provide the parts outside the CDR3, is GAGVSQSPRYKVTKRGQDVALRCDPISGHVSLYWYRQALGQGPEFLTYFNYEAQQDKSGLPNDRFSAERPEGSISTLTIQRTEQRDSAMYRCASSPSGQGALGGYTFGSGTRLTVV.

The rearrangement uses TRBV15 and TRBJ2-7, with 8 positions matching TRBD2. Trimming cost V 1 base and J 2 bases; bases outside gene matches: 7. In germline, CDR1 is LNHNV, CDR2 YYDKDF (reference sequence). The CDR3 loop spans 16 amino acids. CDR3 sequence: CATSRAKTSEPYEQYF. The DNA for the CDR3 is TGTGCCACCAGCAGAGCTAAGACTAGCGAGCCCTACGAGCAGTACTTC.

This clone was picked up one time. Here the CDR3 reads CASTPWDRAVQPQHF. The CDR3 region has the DNA TGTGCCAGCACCCCTTGGGACAGGGCTGTTCAGCCCCAGCATTTT. V is TRBV28 and J is TRBJ1-5; 9 nucleotides line up with TRBD1. CDR1 and CDR2 from the germline V gene are MDHEN and SYDVKM. V lost 7 bases and J lost 6; bases outside the gene matches: 10. This CDR3 spans 15 amino acids.

DNA for the CDR3: TGTGCCAGCTCACCACTTCAGGGATACAATGAGCAGTTCTTC. Amino acid sequence: CASSPLQGYNEQFF. This rearrangement joins TRBV18 to TRBJ2-1; possible D gene TRBD1, 5 bases. The CDR3 contains 14 residues. Trimming removed 1 base from V and 4 bases from J, with 8 bases in between. Germline CDR1 reads KGHSH; CDR2 reads LQKENI. The full variable domain, its missing parts supplied by reference TRBV18 and TRBJ2-1, is NAGVMQNPRHLVRRRGQEARLRCSPMKGHSHVYWYRQLPEEGLKFMVYLQKENIIDESGMPKERFSAEFPKEGPSILRIQQVVRGDSAAYFCASSPLQGYNEQFFGPGTRLTVL.